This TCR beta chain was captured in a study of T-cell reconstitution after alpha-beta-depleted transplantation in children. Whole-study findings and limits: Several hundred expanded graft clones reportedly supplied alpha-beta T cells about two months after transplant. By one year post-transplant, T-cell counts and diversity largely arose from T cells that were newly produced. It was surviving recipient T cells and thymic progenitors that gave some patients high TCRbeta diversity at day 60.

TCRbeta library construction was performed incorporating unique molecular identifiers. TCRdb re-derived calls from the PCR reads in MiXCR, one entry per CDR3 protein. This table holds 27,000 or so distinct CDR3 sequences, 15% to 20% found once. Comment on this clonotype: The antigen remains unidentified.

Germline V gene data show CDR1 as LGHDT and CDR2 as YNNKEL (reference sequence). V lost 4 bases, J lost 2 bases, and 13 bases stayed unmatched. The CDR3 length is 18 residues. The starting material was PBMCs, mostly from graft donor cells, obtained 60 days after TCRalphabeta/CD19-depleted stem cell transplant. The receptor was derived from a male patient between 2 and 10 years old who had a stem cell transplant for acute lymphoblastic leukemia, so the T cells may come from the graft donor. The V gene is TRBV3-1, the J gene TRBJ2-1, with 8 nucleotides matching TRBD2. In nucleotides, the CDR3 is TGTGCCAGCAGCCCCCGCCCCCTTAGCGGGGCAACCTACAATGAGCAGTTCTTC. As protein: CASSPRPLSGATYNEQFF.